The next 13 T cell receptor beta chains were all read from a single sample in a study of shared clonotypes between healthy human individuals. The data were produced by immunoSEQ multiplex PCR, yet TCRdb's version contains in-frame clones alone and is incomplete. The repertoire consists of 2 million to 2.5 million clones, with around 93% occurring once and the leading ten covering about 1.5%. CD45RO-negative, CCR7-selected cells formed the naive CD8 fraction, which excluded terminally differentiated effector memory CD45RA+ cells. Specimen: naive CD8+ T cells from PBMCs. The receptors were sampled from a man aged 18 to 29 in good health. Some clones in this sample may be carry-over from other donors' samples.

This clone turned up a few times. The chain couples TRBV9 to TRBJ1-1; D may be TRBD1 (5 bases). The CDR3 runs 15 residues. Per the germline V gene, CDR1 is SGDLS and CDR2 is YYNGEE. Deletions cut 0 bases from V and 1 base from J, with 10 bases between. The CDR3 reads CASSVVAGKNTEAFF. The CDR3 nucleotides are TGTGCCAGCAGCGTAGTTGCAGGGAAGAACACTGAAGCTTTCTTT. Drawing the rest from reference TRBV9 and TRBJ1-1, the complete variable domain is DSGVTQTPKHLITATGQRVTLRCSPRSGDLSVYWYQQSLDQGLQFLIQYYNGEERAKGNILERFSAQQFPDLHSELNLSSLELGDSALYFCASSVVAGKNTEAFFGQGTRLTVV.

The chain joins TRBV4-1 to TRBJ2-7; possibly TRBD1 for D (5 bases). V lost 1 base to trimming and J lost 6 bases, with 19 bases between them. Germline V gene lookup returns CDR1 MGHRA and CDR2 YSYEKL. This CDR3 contains 16 residues. The CDR3 is CASSQVVGQGRSEQYF. CDR3 coding DNA: TGCGCCAGCAGCCAAGTGGTAGGGCAGGGAAGATCCGAGCAGTACTTC.

This chain uses TRBV11-3 with TRBJ2-2; D is possibly TRBD2 (7 bases). The germline gives CDR1 SGHNT, CDR2 YENEEA. The CDR3 length is 18 residues. V was shortened by 1 base and J by 4 bases, with 19 bases between the two germline ends. The CDR3 is CASSLGTAHRGATGELFF. DNA for the CDR3: TGTGCCAGCAGCTTAGGGACAGCCCACCGGGGGGCCACCGGGGAGCTGTTTTTT. The full variable domain, rest sourced from reference TRBV11-3 and TRBJ2-2, is EAGVVQSPRYKIIEKKQPVAFWCNPISGHNTLYWYLQNLGQGPELLIRYENEEAVDDSQLPKDRFSAERLKGVDSTLKIQPAELGDSAVYLCASSLGTAHRGATGELFFGEGSRLTVL.

This clone appeared once. J is TRBJ2-5 and V is TRBV18; 7 positions agree with TRBD2. Trimming removed 2 bases from V and 5 bases from J; junction bases left unmatched: 5. Germline V gene sequence: CDR1 KGHSH, CDR2 LQKENI. This CDR3 has 14 amino acids. CDR3 in amino acids: CASSPAGVGETQYF. The CDR3 region has the DNA TGTGCCAGCTCACCAGCGGGAGTGGGGGAGACCCAGTACTTC. Full variable domain (outside the CDR3, taken from reference TRBV18 and TRBJ2-5): NAGVMQNPRHLVRRRGQEARLRCSPMKGHSHVYWYRQLPEEGLKFMVYLQKENIIDESGMPKERFSAEFPKEGPSILRIQQVVRGDSAAYFCASSPAGVGETQYFGPGTRLLVL.

This rearrangement joins TRBV30 to TRBJ1-1, with D perhaps matching TRBD1 (6 bases). This CDR3 region has 14 residues. Deletions cut 6 bases from V and 5 bases from J, with 19 bases between. CDR1 and CDR2 (germline): GTSNPN, SVGIG (reference sequence). CDR3 sequence: CACKRTVRRTEAFF. Here the CDR3 DNA reads TGTGCCTGTAAGAGGACAGTCAGAAGAACTGAAGCTTTCTTT.

The V and J genes are TRBV7-8 and TRBJ1-2; D unclear. The germline V gene encodes CDR1 SGHVS and CDR2 FQNEAQ. The CDR3 is 14 residues long. V was pared by 1 base and J by 6 bases, with 12 bases between. The CDR3 region has the DNA TGTGCCAGCAGCTTAGTCCCGCTGGTAGATGGCTACACCTTC. This codes for CASSLVPLVDGYTF.

V gene TRBV15 combines with J gene TRBJ2-1; D not resolved. This CDR3 region has 11 residues. The germline CDR1 and CDR2 sequences are LNHNV and YYDKDF (reference sequence). V was trimmed by 3 bases and J by 6 bases, leaving 3 bases between them. The CDR3 DNA sequence: TGTGCCACCAGCAGCCCCAATGAGCAGTTCTTC. Its translation is CATSSPNEQFF.

This clone was detected only once. The genes are TRBV30 and TRBJ2-7; 8 bases are a match to TRBD1. The CDR3 totals 15 residues. Unmatched junction bases numbered 7, after V lost 3 bases and J lost 0 bases. Germline CDR1 GTSNPN, CDR2 SVGIG (reference sequence). Here the CDR3 reads CAWSPIGQGSYEQYF. CDR3 in DNA: TGTGCCTGGAGCCCAATAGGACAGGGCTCCTACGAGCAGTACTTC.

The rearrangement uses TRBV28 and TRBJ1-2, with D possibly matching TRBD1 (5 bases). The CDR3 loop spans 15 amino acids. Trimming shortened V by 6 bases and J by 5 bases, and 19 bases separated the two germline ends. From germline, CDR1 is MDHEN and CDR2 SYDVKM. In DNA form, the CDR3 reads TGTGCCAGCAGCCCCCTTGCAGGGATGATATATGGCTACACCTTC. Its translation: CASSPLAGMIYGYTF.

For this clone: The sample has other DNA sequences that encode this CDR3 too. The gene calls are TRBV27 and TRBJ1-2; a possible D gene is TRBD1 (5 bases). The germline CDR1 and CDR2 sequences are MNHEY and SMNVEV (reference sequence). V lost 3 bases, J lost 4 bases, and 9 bases lay in between. The CDR3 contains 13 residues. The CDR3 region has the DNA TGTGCCAGCAGTTTTTCAGGGAGCTATGGCTACACCTTC. Translation gives CASSFSGSYGYTF.

A note on this clone: Other DNA sequences within the sample encode an identical CDR3. The J gene is TRBJ1-1, the V gene TRBV7-9, with 7 bases that match TRBD1. V lost 6 bases and J lost 4; bases outside the gene matches: 5. The germline gives CDR1 SEHNR, CDR2 FQNEAQ (reference sequence). The CDR3 is 13 residues long. CDR3 nucleotides: TGTGCCAGCAGTTCAGCAGGGGGCACTGAAGCTTTCTTT. It codes for CASSSAGGTEAFF.

There are a few counts of this clone. The same CDR3 is also encoded by other DNA sequences in this sample. This rearrangement joins TRBV6-6 to TRBJ2-7; D remains unclear. The germline V and J ends were trimmed by 2 bases and 2 bases, with 1 base remaining between them. The CDR3 consists of 11 residues. Germline V gives CDR1 MNHNY, CDR2 SVGAGI (reference sequence). The chain's CDR3 is CASSYAYEQYF. The DNA for the CDR3 is TGTGCCAGCAGTTACGCCTACGAGCAGTACTTC.

This clone appeared a few times. The chain has TRBV30 and TRBJ1-1, with TRBD1 matching 7 bases. The CDR3 totals 13 residues. Trimming removed 4 bases from V and 11 bases from J; junction bases left unmatched: 13. CDR1 is GTSNPN, CDR2 SVGIG, per germline (reference sequence). CDR3 DNA sequence: TGTGCCTGGATGACAGGGCAGGCGTTGTTGGCTTTCTTT. It translates to CAWMTGQALLAFF.